A single sample gave rise to the 7 T cell receptor beta chains below, sequenced in a study of metastatic and nonmetastatic thyroid tumors. TCRdb re-called clones from the PCR reads using MiXCR. The table has some 41,000 clones, roughly 3.1% seen once. Every patient was untreated before thyroid surgery. The sample taken for sequencing was blood. Receptors were obtained from a female donor with papillary thyroid cancer or a benign thyroid nodule (not recorded which). Some clones in this sample may be carry-over from other donors' samples.

Ten or more counts support this clone. This rearrangement joins TRBV12-3 or TRBV12-4 to TRBJ2-1, with D uncertain. This CDR3 is built from 11 residues. V lost 2 bases to trimming and J lost 10 bases, with 6 bases between them. The CDR3 DNA follows: TGTGCCAGCAGTTTAAAGTTGGAGCAGTTCTTC. It encodes CASSLKLEQFF.

This clone was counted many times. This chain joins TRBV4-2 and TRBJ1-3, with D tentatively TRBD1 (6 bases). The CDR3 totals 15 residues. V was trimmed by 4 bases and J by 4 bases, leaving 14 bases between them. Germline-derived CDR1 and CDR2 are LGHNA and YNFKEQ. CDR3: CASSREGGSGNTIYF. Written as DNA, the CDR3 is TGTGCCAGCAGCCGAGAGGGGGGGAGCGGAAACACCATATATTTT.

This clone has just a few counts. DNA of the CDR3: TGTGCCAGCAGTTACCAAGGGGCGATCATGAACACTGAAGCTTTCTTT. Protein product: CASSYQGAIMNTEAFF. This chain joins TRBV6-5 and TRBJ1-1; perhaps TRBD1 as D (5 bases). The CDR3 has 16 amino acids. CDR1 is MNHEY, CDR2 SVGAGI, per germline. V was cut by 2 bases and J by 0 bases, with 13 bases left in between.

This clone was seen ten or more times. The genes are TRBV11-2 and TRBJ2-5, with 9 bases aligning to TRBD1. V lost 5 bases and J lost 6; bases outside the gene matches: 4. The CDR3 totals 13 residues. Germline lookup yields CDR1 SGHAT and CDR2 FQNNGV. The CDR3 reads CASSAGQGKTQYF. The CDR3 coding sequence is TGTGCCAGCAGCGCGGGACAGGGAAAGACCCAGTACTTC.

This clone showed up just a few times. The chain employs TRBV20-1 and TRBJ1-2, with 7 positions matching TRBD1. The CDR3 contains 14 residues. After removal of 0 bases from V and 6 bases from J, the junction contained 7 bases not matched to a gene. Germline CDR1 DFQATT, CDR2 SNEGSKA (reference sequence). For the CDR3, the DNA is TGCAGTGCTAGAGATTTGTCCACAGGGGATGGCTACACCTTC. This gives the protein CSARDLSTGDGYTF.

In this sample, this clone turned up many times. The rearrangement links TRBV28 to TRBJ2-7; a possible D gene is TRBD2 (6 bases). Germline V CDR1 and CDR2: MDHEN, SYDVKM. This CDR3 region has 14 residues. Trimming left V 6 bases short and J 2 bases short, with 14 bases between. The CDR3 loop reads CASSPSGLPYEQYF. The CDR3 DNA reads as TGTGCCAGCAGCCCCAGCGGGCTTCCCTACGAGCAGTACTTC. Combining the CDR3 with reference TRBV28 and TRBJ2-7 gives the whole variable domain DVKVTQSSRYLVKRTGEKVFLECVQDMDHENMFWYRQDPGLGLRLIYFSYDVKMKEKGDIPEGYSVSREKKERFSLILESASTNQTSMYLCASSPSGLPYEQYFGPGTRLTVT.

This clone showed up many times. This rearrangement joins TRBV5-4 to TRBJ2-7; 8 nucleotides match TRBD2. CDR3 length: 15 amino acids. Germline V gives CDR1 SGHNT, CDR2 YYREEE (reference sequence). J lost 2 bases, V lost 3 bases, and 7 bases had no gene match. CDR3 residues: CASSSSSGLAYEQYF. The CDR3 region has the DNA TGTGCCAGCAGCTCTTCATCGGGACTAGCCTACGAGCAGTACTTC. Full variable domain (remainder filled in from reference TRBV5-4 and TRBJ2-7): ETGVTQSPTHLIKTRGQQVTLRCSSQSGHNTVSWYQQALGQGPQFIFQYYREEENGRGNFPPRFSGLQFPNYSSELNVNALELDDSALYLCASSSSSGLAYEQYFGPGTRLTVT.